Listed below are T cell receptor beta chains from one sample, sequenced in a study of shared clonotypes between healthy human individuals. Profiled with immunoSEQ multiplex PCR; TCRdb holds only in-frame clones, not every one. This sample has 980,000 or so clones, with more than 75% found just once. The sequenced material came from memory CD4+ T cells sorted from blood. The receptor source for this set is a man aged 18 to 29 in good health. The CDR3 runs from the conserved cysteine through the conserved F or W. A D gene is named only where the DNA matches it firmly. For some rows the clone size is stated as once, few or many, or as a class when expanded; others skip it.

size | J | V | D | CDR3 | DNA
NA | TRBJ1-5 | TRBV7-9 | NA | CASSLGRQPQHF | TGTGCCAGCAGCTTAGGTCGACAGCCCCAGCATTTT
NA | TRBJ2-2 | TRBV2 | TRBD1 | CASSPQGDGELFF | TGTGCCAGCAGTCCCCAGGGGGACGGGGAGCTGTTTTTT
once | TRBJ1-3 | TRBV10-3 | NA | CATTAFSGNTIYF | TGTGCCACGACAGCGTTCTCTGGAAACACCATATATTTT
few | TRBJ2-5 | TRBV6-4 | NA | CASSDEAPGQETQYF | TGTGCCAGCAGTGACGAGGCTCCGGGACAAGAGACCCAGTACTTC
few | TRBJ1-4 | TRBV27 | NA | CASNPSGQRNEKLFF | TGTGCCAGCAACCCATCAGGACAGAGAAATGAAAAACTGTTTTTT
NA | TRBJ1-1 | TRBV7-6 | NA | CASSLGQNTEAFF | TGTGCCAGCAGCTTAGGGCAAAACACTGAAGCTTTCTTT
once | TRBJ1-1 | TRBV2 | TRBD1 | CASSILQGAAFF | TGTGCCAGCAGTATTCTACAGGGGGCGGCTTTCTTT
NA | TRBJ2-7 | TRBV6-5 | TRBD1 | CASSYSGTGTYEQYF | TGTGCCAGCAGTTACTCCGGGACAGGTACCTACGAGCAGTACTTC
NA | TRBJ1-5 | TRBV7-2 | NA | CASSHYGAPGQPQHF | TGTGCCAGCAGCCACTACGGGGCCCCGGGTCAGCCCCAGCATTTT
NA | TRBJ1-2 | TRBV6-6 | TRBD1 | CASTLDPGQGIDGYTF | TGTGCCAGCACCCTGGATCCGGGACAGGGGATTGATGGCTACACCTTC
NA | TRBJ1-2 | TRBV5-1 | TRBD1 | CASSPGQGGYTF | TGCGCCAGCAGCCCCGGACAGGGTGGCTACACCTTC
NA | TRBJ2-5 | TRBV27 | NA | CASSTGVSATQYF | TGTGCCAGCAGCACGGGAGTTTCAGCGACCCAGTACTTC
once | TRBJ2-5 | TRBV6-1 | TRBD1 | CASSRQGSQETQYF | TGTGCCAGCAGTCGACAGGGATCCCAAGAGACCCAGTACTTC
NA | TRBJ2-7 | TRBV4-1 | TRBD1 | CASSQARGLGVYEQYF | TGCGCCAGCAGCCAAGCCAGGGGGCTAGGTGTCTACGAGCAGTACTTC
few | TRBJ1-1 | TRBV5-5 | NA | CASSLSQKNTEAFF | TGTGCCAGCAGCTTGTCACAGAAGAACACTGAAGCTTTCTTT
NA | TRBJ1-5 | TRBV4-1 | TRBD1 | CASSQVDRGVGQPQHF | TGCGCCAGCAGCCAAGTTGACAGGGGGGTAGGTCAGCCCCAGCATTTT
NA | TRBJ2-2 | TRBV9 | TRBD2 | CASTPHPAGGELFF | TGTGCCAGCACCCCGCACCCAGCGGGAGGGGAGCTGTTTTTT
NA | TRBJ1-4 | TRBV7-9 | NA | CASSSSPIGNNEKLFF | TGTGCCAGCAGCTCCAGCCCAATAGGGAATAATGAAAAACTGTTTTTT
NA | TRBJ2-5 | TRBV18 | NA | CASSPMAGKEETQYF | TGTGCCAGCTCACCAATGGCAGGCAAGGAGGAGACCCAGTACTTC
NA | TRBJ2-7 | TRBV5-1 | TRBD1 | CASRQGGYEQYF | TGCGCCAGCAGACAGGGGGGCTACGAGCAGTACTTC
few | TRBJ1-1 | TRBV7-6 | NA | CASSLEGSRGTEAFF | TGTGCCAGCAGCTTAGAGGGGTCTCGGGGAACTGAAGCTTTCTTT
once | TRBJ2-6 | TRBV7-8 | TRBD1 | CASSLRYRGSGANVLTF | TGTGCCAGCAGCTTAAGGTACAGGGGGTCTGGGGCCAACGTCCTGACTTTC
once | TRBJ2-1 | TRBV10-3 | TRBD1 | CAISVGTGVSNEQFF | TGTGCCATCAGTGTTGGGACAGGGGTAAGCAATGAGCAGTTCTTC
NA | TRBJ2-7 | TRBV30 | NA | CAWSRPPVGYEQYF | TGTGCCTGGAGCCGCCCCCCCGTAGGCTACGAGCAGTACTTC
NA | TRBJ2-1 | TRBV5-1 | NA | CASSPSVLANNEQFF | TGCGCCAGCAGCCCCTCCGTTCTAGCGAACAATGAGCAGTTCTTC
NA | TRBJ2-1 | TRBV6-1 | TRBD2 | CASSRLAMRVEQFF | TGTGCCAGCAGCCGACTAGCTATGAGGGTTGAGCAGTTCTTC
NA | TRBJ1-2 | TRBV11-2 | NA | CASSLDRGQGYTF | TGTGCCAGCAGCTTAGACAGGGGACAAGGCTACACCTTC
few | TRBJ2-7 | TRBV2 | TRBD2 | CASRTSSGGFYEQYF | TGTGCCAGCAGAACGTCCTCGGGAGGATTCTACGAGCAGTACTTC